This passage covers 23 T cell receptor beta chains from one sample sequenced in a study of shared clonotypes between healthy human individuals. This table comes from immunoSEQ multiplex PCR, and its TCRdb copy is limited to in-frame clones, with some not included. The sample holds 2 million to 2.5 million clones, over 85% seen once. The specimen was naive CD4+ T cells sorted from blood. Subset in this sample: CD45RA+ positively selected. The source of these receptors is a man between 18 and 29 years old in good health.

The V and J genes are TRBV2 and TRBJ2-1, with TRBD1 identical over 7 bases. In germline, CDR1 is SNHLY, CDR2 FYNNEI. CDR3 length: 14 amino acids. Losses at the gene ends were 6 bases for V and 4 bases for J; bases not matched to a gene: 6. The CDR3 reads CASSRQGRYNEQFF. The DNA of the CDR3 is TGTGCCAGCAGCCGACAGGGCAGATACAATGAGCAGTTCTTC.

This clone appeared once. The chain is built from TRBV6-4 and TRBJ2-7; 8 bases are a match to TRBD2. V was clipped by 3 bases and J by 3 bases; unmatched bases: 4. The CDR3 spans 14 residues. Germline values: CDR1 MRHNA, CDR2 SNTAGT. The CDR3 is CASSETGGNYEQYF. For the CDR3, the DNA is TGTGCCAGCAGTGAGACGGGGGGGAACTACGAGCAGTACTTC.

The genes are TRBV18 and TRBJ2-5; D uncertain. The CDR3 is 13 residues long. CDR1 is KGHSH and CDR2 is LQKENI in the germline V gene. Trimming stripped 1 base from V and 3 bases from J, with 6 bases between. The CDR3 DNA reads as TGTGCCAGCTCACCACGGCCGAAAGAGACCCAGTACTTC. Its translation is CASSPRPKETQYF.

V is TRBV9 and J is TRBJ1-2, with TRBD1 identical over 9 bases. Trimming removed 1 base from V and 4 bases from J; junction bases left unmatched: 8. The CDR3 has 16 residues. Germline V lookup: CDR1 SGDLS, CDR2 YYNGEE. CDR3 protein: CASSVMGQGITYGYTF. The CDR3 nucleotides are TGTGCCAGCAGCGTAATGGGACAGGGTATTACCTATGGCTACACCTTC.

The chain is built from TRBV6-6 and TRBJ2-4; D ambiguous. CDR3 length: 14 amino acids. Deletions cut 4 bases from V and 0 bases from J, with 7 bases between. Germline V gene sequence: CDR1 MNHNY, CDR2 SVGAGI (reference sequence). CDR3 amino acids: CASSFVEAKNIQYF. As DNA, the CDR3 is TGTGCCAGCAGTTTCGTCGAAGCCAAAAACATTCAGTACTTC.

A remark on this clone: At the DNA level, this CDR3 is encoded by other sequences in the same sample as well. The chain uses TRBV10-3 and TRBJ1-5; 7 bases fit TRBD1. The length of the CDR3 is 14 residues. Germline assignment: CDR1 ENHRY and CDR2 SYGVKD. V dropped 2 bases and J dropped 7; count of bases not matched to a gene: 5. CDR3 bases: TGTGCCATCAGTGAGGGCCAGGGGGGCCAGCCCCAGCATTTT. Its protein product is CAISEGQGGQPQHF.

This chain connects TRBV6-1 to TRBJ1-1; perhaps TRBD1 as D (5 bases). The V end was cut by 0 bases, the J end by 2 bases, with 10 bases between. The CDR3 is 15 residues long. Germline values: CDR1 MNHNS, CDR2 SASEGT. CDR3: CASSEALGLNTEAFF. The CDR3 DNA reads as TGTGCCAGCAGTGAAGCCTTGGGACTTAACACTGAAGCTTTCTTT.

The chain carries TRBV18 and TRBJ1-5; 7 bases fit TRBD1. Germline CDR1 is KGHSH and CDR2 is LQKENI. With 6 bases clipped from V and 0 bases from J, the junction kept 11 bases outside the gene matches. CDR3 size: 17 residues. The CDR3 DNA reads TGTGCCAGCTCGGCCCTTGGGACAGAAATTAGCAATCAGCCCCAGCATTTT. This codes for CASSALGTEISNQPQHF.

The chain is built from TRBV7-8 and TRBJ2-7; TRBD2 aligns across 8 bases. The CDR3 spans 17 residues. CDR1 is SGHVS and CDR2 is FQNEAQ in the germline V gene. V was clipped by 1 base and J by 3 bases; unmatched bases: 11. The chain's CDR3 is CASSLGLSSGSIYEQYF. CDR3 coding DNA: TGTGCCAGCAGCTTAGGTCTATCGAGCGGGAGTATCTACGAGCAGTACTTC.

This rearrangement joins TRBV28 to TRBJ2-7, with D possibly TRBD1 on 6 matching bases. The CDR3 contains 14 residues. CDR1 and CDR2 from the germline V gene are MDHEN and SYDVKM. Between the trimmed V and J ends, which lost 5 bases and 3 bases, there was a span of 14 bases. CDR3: CASSAGDTYYEQYF. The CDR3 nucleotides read TGTGCCAGCAGTGCCGGGGACACCTACTACGAGCAGTACTTC.

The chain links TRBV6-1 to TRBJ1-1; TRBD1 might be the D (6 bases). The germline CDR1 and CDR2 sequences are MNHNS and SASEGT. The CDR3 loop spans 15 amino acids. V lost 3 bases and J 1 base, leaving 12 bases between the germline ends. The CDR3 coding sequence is TGTGCCAGCAGTGACAGCCAGGGGCGGAACACTGAAGCTTTCTTT. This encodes CASSDSQGRNTEAFF.

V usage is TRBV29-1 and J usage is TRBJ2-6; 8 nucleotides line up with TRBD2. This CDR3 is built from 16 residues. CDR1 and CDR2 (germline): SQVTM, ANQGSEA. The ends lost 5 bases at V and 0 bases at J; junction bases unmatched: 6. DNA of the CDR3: TGCAGCGTTACGTTGGGACTAGGCTCTGGGGCCAACGTCCTGACTTTC. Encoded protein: CSVTLGLGSGANVLTF. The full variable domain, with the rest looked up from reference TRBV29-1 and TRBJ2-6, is SAVISQKPSRDICQRGTSLTIQCQVDSQVTMMFWYRQQPGQSLTLIATANQGSEATYESGFVIDKFPISRPNLTFSTLTVSNMSPEDSSIYLCSVTLGLGSGANVLTFGAGSRLTVL.

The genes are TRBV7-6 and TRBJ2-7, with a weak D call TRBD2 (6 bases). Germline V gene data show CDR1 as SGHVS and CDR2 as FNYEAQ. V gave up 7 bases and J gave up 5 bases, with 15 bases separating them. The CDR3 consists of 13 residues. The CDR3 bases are TGTGCCAGCATGAGAGGAGGGAGCCACGAGCAGTACTTC. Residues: CASMRGGSHEQYF.

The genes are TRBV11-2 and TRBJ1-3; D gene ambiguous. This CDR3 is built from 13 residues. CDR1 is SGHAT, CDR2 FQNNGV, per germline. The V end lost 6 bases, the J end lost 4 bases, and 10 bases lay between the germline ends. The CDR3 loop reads CASRLPAGNTIYF. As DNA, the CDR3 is TGTGCCAGCAGGCTCCCGGCGGGAAACACCATATATTTT.

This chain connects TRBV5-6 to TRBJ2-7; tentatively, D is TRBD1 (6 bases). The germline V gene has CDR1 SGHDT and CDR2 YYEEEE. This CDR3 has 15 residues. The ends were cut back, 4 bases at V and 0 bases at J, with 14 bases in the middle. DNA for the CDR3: TGTGCCAGCAGCCTTCCAGGGGTAGGCTCCTACGAGCAGTACTTC. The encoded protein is CASSLPGVGSYEQYF.

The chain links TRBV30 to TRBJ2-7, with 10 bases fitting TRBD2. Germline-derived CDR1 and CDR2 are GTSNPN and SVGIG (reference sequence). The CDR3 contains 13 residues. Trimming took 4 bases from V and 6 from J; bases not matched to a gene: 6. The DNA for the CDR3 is TGTGCCTGGACTAGCGGGAGTTCATCCGAGCAGTACTTC. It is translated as CAWTSGSSSEQYF.

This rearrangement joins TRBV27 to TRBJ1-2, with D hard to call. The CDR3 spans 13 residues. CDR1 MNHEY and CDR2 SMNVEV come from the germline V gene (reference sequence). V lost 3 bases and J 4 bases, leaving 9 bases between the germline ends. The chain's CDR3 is CASSFGVGYGYTF. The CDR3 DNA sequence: TGTGCCAGCAGTTTTGGGGTTGGCTATGGCTACACCTTC.

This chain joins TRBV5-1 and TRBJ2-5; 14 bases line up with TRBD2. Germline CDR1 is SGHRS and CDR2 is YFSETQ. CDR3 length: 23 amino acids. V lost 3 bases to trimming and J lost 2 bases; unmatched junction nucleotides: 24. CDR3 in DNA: TGCGCCAGCAGCTATCCCCCAGGACTAGCGGGGGGCCCTCTCGGGTTGGTACAAGAGACCCAGTACTTC. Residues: CASSYPPGLAGGPLGLVQETQYF.

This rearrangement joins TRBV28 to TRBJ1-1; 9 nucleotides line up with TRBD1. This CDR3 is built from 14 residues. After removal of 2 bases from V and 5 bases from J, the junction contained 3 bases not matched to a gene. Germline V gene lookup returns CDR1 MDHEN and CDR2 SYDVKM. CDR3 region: CASSLTGGWTEAFF. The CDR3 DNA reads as TGTGCCAGCAGTTTAACAGGGGGCTGGACTGAAGCTTTCTTT.

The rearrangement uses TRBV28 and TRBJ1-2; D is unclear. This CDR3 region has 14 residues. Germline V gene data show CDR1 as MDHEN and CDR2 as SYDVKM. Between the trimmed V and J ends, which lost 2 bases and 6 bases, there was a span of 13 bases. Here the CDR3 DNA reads TGTGCCAGCAGTTTAATCGGGCAGTCCCATGGCTACACCTTC. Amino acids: CASSLIGQSHGYTF.

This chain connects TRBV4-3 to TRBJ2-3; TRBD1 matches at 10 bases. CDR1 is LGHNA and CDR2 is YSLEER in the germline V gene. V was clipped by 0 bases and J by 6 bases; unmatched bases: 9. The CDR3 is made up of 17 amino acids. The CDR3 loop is CASSQDGLGQGTDTQYF. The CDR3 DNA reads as TGCGCCAGCAGCCAAGATGGGTTGGGACAGGGGACGGATACGCAGTATTTT.

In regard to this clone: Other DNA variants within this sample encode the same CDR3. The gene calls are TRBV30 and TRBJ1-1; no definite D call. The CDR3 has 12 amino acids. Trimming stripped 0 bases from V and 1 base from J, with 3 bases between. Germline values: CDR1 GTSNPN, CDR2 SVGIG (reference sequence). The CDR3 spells CAWSVRNTEAFF. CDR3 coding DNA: TGTGCCTGGAGTGTAAGGAACACTGAAGCTTTCTTT.

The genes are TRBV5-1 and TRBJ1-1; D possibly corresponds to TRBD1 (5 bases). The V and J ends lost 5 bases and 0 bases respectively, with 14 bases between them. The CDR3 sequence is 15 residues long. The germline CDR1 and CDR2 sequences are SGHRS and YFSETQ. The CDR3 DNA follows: TGCGCCAGCAGTACTGTCGGGGGTATGAACACTGAAGCTTTCTTT. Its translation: CASSTVGGMNTEAFF.